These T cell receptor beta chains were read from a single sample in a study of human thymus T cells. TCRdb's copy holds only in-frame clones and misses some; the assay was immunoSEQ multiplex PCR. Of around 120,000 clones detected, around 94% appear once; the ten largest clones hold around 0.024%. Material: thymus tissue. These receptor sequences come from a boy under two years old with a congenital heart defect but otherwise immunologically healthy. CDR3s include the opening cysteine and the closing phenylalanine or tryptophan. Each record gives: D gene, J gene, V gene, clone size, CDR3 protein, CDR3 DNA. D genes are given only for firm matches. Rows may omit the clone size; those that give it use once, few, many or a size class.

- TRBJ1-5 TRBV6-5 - CASSYMGGIDQPQHF TGTGCCAGCAGTTACATGGGGGGCATCGATCAGCCCCAGCATTTT
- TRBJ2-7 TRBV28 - CASSLVVRSYEQYF TGTGCCAGCAGTTTAGTTGTCCGCTCCTACGAGCAGTACTTC
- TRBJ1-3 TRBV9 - CASSSRDSFSGNTIYF TGTGCCAGCAGCTCGCGAGACAGCTTCTCTGGAAACACCATATATTTT
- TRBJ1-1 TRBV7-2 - CASSLRLGSTEAFF TGTGCCAGCAGCTTAAGGTTAGGAAGTACTGAAGCTTTCTTT
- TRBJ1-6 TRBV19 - CASKGGSYNSPLHF TGTGCCAGTAAGGGTGGATCCTATAATTCACCCCTCCACTTT
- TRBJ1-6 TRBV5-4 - CASSSRLEHSYNSPLHF TGTGCCAGCTCAAGCAGGTTAGAACACTCCTATAATTCACCCCTCCACTTT
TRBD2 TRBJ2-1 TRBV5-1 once CASSSPPRPAGGSNEQFF TGCGCCAGCAGCTCACCTCCCCGCCCAGCGGGGGGATCCAATGAGCAGTTCTTC
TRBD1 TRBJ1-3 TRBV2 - CASKGSDRRTGRLNTIYF TGTGCCAGCAAGGGATCGGACAGGAGGACGGGCCGATTAAACACCATATATTTT
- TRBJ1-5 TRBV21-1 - CASSKETVFSNQPQHF TGTGCCAGCAGCAAAGAGACAGTCTTTAGCAATCAGCCCCAGCATTTT
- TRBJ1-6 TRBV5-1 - CASSPQGHLVNSPLHF TGCGCCAGCAGCCCACAGGGACACCTCGTAAATTCACCCCTCCACTTT
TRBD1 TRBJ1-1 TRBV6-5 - CASSSGTGNTEAFF TGTGCCAGTAGTAGCGGGACAGGGAACACTGAAGCTTTCTTT
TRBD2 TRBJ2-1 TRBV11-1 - CASSAGLAGAFVYNEQFF TGTGCCAGCAGCGCCGGACTAGCGGGGGCCTTTGTCTACAATGAGCAGTTCTTC
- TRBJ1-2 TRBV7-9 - CASSLTGGDGYTF TGTGCCAGCAGCTTAACAGGAGGGGATGGCTACACCTTC
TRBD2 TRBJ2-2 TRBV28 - CASSLTGLGGTGELFF TGTGCCAGCTCTTTGACGGGACTAGGGGGGACCGGGGAGCTGTTTTTT
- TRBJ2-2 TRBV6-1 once CASSAIRRRGLTGELFF TGTGCCAGCAGTGCCATTAGGAGAAGGGGCTTAACCGGGGAGCTGTTTTTT
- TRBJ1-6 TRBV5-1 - CASRRLRGYNSPLHF TGCGCCAGCCGCCGCCTACGAGGTTATAATTCACCCCTCCACTTT
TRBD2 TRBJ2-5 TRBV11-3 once CASSLGLAGGQGTQYF TGTGCCAGCAGCTTGGGCCTAGCGGGGGGGCAGGGGACCCAGTACTTC
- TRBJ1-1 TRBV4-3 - CASSQENGGGPNTEAFF TGCGCCAGCAGCCAAGAAAACGGGGGAGGACCGAACACTGAAGCTTTCTTT
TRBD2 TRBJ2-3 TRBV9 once CASSVGTSATDTQYF TGTGCCAGCAGCGTAGGGACTAGCGCCACAGATACGCAGTATTTT
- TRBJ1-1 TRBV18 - CASSPSGAGTEAFF TGTGCCAGCTCACCCTCGGGGGCTGGCACTGAAGCTTTCTTT
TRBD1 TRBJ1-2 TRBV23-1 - CASSQSEGEKGAGNGYTF TGCGCCAGCAGTCAATCGGAGGGAGAAAAGGGGGCTGGAAATGGCTACACCTTC
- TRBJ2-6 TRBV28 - CASSSIGSGPGSSGANVLTF TGTGCCAGCAGTTCCATCGGATCGGGACCGGGAAGCTCTGGGGCCAACGTCCTGACTTTC
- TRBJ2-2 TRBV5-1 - CASSFREAGELFF TGCGCCAGCAGCTTCAGGGAGGCCGGGGAGCTGTTTTTT
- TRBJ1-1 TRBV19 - CASSPIVSCPSTEAFF TGTGCCAGTAGCCCCATCGTATCTTGCCCGAGCACTGAAGCTTTCTTT
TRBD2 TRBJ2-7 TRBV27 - CASSFHLLAREQYF TGTGCCAGCAGTTTCCACCTACTAGCGCGGGAGCAGTACTTC
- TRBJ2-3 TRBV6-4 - CASRMREDTQYF TGTGCCAGCAGGATGAGAGAGGATACGCAGTATTTT
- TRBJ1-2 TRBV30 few CAWHQGFYGYTF TGTGCCTGGCATCAAGGATTCTATGGCTACACCTTC
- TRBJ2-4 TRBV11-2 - CASSFDRVIQYF TGTGCCAGCAGCTTCGACCGGGTTATTCAGTACTTC
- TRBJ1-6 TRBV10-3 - CAIRERDTSSSSYNSPLHF TGTGCCATCAGGGAGAGGGACACCAGTTCGAGCTCCTATAATTCACCCCTCCACTTT
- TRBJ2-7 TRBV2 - CASSSRRSPYEQYF TGTGCCAGCAGTTCTCGGAGGTCGCCCTACGAGCAGTACTTC
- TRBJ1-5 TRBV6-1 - CASSEAKGYQPQHF TGTGCCAGCAGTGAAGCGAAAGGGTATCAGCCCCAGCATTTT
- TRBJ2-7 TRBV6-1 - CASSEGRFYEQYF TGTGCCAGCAGTGAAGGTCGGTTCTACGAGCAGTACTTC
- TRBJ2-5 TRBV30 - CAWARRGETQYF TGTGCCTGGGCGCGTAGGGGGGAGACCCAGTACTTC
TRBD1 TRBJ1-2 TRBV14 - CASSLQGAGGYTF TGTGCCAGCAGCCTACAGGGGGCGGGCGGCTACACCTTC
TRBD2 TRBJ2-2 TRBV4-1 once CASSQGLAGTGELFF TGCGCCAGCAGCCAAGGACTAGCGGGGACCGGGGAGCTGTTTTTT
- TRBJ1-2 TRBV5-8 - CASGGPLGGYTF TGTGCCAGCGGCGGGCCTCTTGGGGGCTACACCTTC
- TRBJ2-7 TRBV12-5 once CASGFHSISRYEQYF TGTGCTAGTGGTTTTCACTCTATTAGTAGGTACGAGCAGTACTTC
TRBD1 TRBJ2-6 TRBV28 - CASSPTGGAGANVLTF TGTGCCAGCAGTCCCACAGGGGGCGCTGGGGCCAACGTCCTGACTTTC
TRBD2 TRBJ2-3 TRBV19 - CASSKGLAGNLITDTQYF TGTGCCAGTAGTAAGGGACTAGCGGGGAACCTGATCACAGATACGCAGTATTTT
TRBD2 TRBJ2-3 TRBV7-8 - CASSLLLLAGADTQYF TGTGCCAGCAGCTTATTGTTACTAGCGGGGGCAGATACGCAGTATTTT
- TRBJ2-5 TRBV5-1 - CASSPRQSHYQETQYF TGCGCCAGCAGCCCGCGTCAAAGCCATTACCAAGAGACCCAGTACTTC
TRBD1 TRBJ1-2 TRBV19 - CASSIEGQVDYGYTF TGTGCCAGTAGTATCGAGGGACAGGTGGACTATGGCTACACCTTC
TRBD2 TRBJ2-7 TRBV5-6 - CASTLREGFPSYEQYF TGTGCCAGCACCCTAAGGGAGGGATTTCCTTCCTACGAGCAGTACTTC
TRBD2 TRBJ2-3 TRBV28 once CASSGTRAGVDTQYF TGTGCCAGCAGTGGGACGCGAGCGGGGGTGGATACGCAGTATTTT
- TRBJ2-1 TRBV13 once CASSFSLPGQFF TGTGCCAGCAGCTTCTCCCTTCCGGGGCAGTTCTTC
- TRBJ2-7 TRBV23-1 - CASSQFGRAGPEEQYF TGCGCCAGCAGTCAATTTGGTCGGGCAGGGCCTGAAGAGCAGTACTTC
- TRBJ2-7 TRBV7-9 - CASSYGAGSTYEQYF TGTGCCAGCAGCTACGGGGCAGGGTCGACCTACGAGCAGTACTTC
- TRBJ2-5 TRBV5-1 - CASTPRRTPQETQYF TGCGCCAGCACCCCGCGTCGGACACCCCAAGAGACCCAGTACTTC
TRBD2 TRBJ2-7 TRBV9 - CASSVGGAVPYEQYF TGTGCCAGCAGCGTCGGGGGGGCCGTTCCCTACGAGCAGTACTTC
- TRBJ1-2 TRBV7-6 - CASSSRAGNGYTF TGTGCCAGCAGCTCGAGGGCGGGGAATGGCTACACCTTC
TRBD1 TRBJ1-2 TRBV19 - CASIRDTPNPPGGNYGYTF TGTGCCAGTATCCGCGACACCCCTAATCCCCCAGGGGGTAACTATGGCTACACCTTC
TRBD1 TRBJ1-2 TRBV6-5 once CASSAGTGSHGYTF TGTGCCAGCAGCGCCGGGACAGGGTCTCATGGCTACACCTTC